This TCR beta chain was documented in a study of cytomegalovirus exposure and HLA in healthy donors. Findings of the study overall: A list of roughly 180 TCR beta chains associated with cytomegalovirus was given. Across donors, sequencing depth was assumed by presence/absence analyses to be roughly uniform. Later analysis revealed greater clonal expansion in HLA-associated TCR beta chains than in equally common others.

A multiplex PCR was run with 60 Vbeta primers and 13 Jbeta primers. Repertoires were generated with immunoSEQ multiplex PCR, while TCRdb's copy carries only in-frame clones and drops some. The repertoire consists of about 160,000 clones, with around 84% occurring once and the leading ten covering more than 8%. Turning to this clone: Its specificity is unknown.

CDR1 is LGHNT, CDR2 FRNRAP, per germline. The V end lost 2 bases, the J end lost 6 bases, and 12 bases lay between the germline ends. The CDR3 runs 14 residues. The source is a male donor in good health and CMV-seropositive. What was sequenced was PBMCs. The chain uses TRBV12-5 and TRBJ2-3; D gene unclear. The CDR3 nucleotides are TGTGCTAGTGGTTTGACCAACCGCGTTGATACGCAGTATTTT. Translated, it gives CASGLTNRVDTQYF. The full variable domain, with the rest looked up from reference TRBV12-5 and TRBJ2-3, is DARVTQTPRHKVTEMGQEVTMRCQPILGHNTVFWYRQTMMQGLELLAYFRNRAPLDDSGMPKDRFSAEMPDATLATLKIQPSEPRDSAVYFCASGLTNRVDTQYFGPGTRLTVL.